Each of the 6 T cell receptor beta chains below was sequenced from the same sample in a study of blood T cell repertoires in COVID-19 (TCRdb year 2020). The library relied on the immunoSEQ multiplex PCR assay. TCRdb carries this immuneACCESS record with in-frame sequences only. Its versions omit some clonotypes, under half of them owing to an unresolved V gene in the studies checked, with the rest unexplained. The sample table shows hundreds of thousands of clones, and about 89% are seen once. The leading ten clones occupy around 8% of the sample. The specimen was peripheral blood. The receptors stem from a woman in her 50s with COVID-19, enrolled during active disease.

This rearrangement joins TRBV11-3 to TRBJ2-2; no clear D. Between the trimmed V and J ends, which lost 5 bases and 8 bases, there was a span of 9 bases. CDR1 SGHNT and CDR2 YENEEA come from the germline V gene. CDR3 size: 12 residues. This CDR3 is CASSPGMGELFF. CDR3 nucleotide sequence: TGTGCCAGCAGCCCCGGTATGGGGGAGCTGTTTTTT.

The table lists this clone with a few counts. V usage is TRBV27 and J usage is TRBJ2-7; perhaps TRBD1 as D (6 bases). Trimming removed 4 bases at V and 4 bases at J, with 11 bases between. The CDR3 consists of 13 residues. Germline loops: CDR1 MNHEY, CDR2 SMNVEV (reference sequence). The CDR3 loop is CASSSQQGYEQYF. Written as DNA, the CDR3 is TGTGCCAGCAGTTCCCAACAGGGTTACGAGCAGTACTTC.

The chain couples TRBV7-8 to TRBJ1-2; D is possibly TRBD1 (5 bases). Deletions cut 1 base from V and 8 bases from J, with 14 bases between. This CDR3 contains 14 residues. Germline V gene data show CDR1 as SGHVS and CDR2 as FQNEAQ. CDR3 amino acids: CASSLEFRAGGYTF. CDR3 sequence (DNA): TGTGCCAGCAGCTTAGAGTTCAGGGCAGGAGGCTACACCTTC.

This chain connects TRBV2 to TRBJ1-1; TRBD1 matches at 7 bases. This CDR3 is 14 amino acids long. Looked up from germline, CDR1 is SNHLY and CDR2 is FYNNEI. V shed 1 base and J 5 bases; nucleotides not matched to a gene: 4. DNA of the CDR3: TGTGCCAGCAGTGAAGAGGGGGCTATGACTGAAGCTTTCTTT. Its protein is CASSEEGAMTEAFF. Together with reference TRBV2 and TRBJ1-1, the CDR3 gives the full variable domain: EPEVTQTPSHQVTQMGQEVILRCVPISNHLYFYWYRQILGQKVEFLVSFYNNEISEKSEIFDDQFSVERPDGSNFTLKIRSTKLEDSAMYFCASSEEGAMTEAFFGQGTRLTVV.

The chain has TRBV29-1 and TRBJ1-2; D may be TRBD1 (5 bases). This CDR3 is built from 14 residues. Germline CDR1 reads SQVTM; CDR2 reads ANQGSEA. Trimming pared 0 bases from V and 7 bases from J, leaving 15 bases between. The DNA for the CDR3 is TGCAGCGTTGAAGATGAGCGGGTTCAGGGTGGCTACACCTTC. As protein: CSVEDERVQGGYTF.

This clone was observed once. The genes are TRBV9 and TRBJ1-1; 7 bases agree with TRBD1. CDR3 length equals 16 residues. The V gene's germline CDR1 is SGDLS and CDR2 YYNGEE. After removal of 0 bases from V and 1 base from J, the junction contained 6 bases not matched to a gene. The CDR3 here is CASSVVSTGENTEAFF. For the CDR3, the DNA is TGTGCCAGCAGCGTAGTAAGTACAGGGGAGAACACTGAAGCTTTCTTT.